Below, 14 T cell receptor beta chains from the same sample are listed, as sequenced in a study of T cell repertoires in cytomegalovirus infection. TCRdb recomputed calls from the reads with MiXCR, one row per CDR3 protein. The profile shows hundreds of thousands of distinct CDR3 sequences, less than 25% of them singletons. The sample was CD8+ T cells from PBMCs. The source of these receptors is a human donor in good health (CMV status not recorded). Some clones in this sample may be carry-over from other donors' samples.

The chain joins TRBV6-6 to TRBJ2-7; D unclear. Between the trimmed V and J ends, which lost 5 bases and 3 bases, there was a span of 11 bases. CDR1 MNHNY and CDR2 SVGAGI come from the germline V gene (reference sequence). The CDR3 has 13 residues. The chain's CDR3 is CASSISTSYEQYV. For the CDR3, the DNA is TGTGCCAGCAGTATTTCCACCAGCTACGAGCAGTACGTC.

This clonotype appeared a few times. CDR3 DNA: TGCGCCAGCAGCTTGGTGAGAGCGGGGACAACGAACACCGGGGAGCTGTTTTTT. It encodes CASSLVRAGTTNTGELFF. This chain connects TRBV5-1 to TRBJ2-2; maybe TRBD2 (7 bases). There are 18 residues in the CDR3. V was trimmed by 0 bases and J by 0 bases, leaving 15 bases between them. In germline, CDR1 is SGHRS, CDR2 YFSETQ.

Many counts were recorded for this clonotype. The chain combines TRBV25-1 with TRBJ2-1; 11 bases fit TRBD2. Trimming removed 4 bases from V and 6 bases from J; junction bases left unmatched: 11. The CDR3 is 17 amino acids. Germline CDR1 is MGHDK and CDR2 is SYGVNS. Written as DNA, the CDR3 is TGTGCCAGCAGTGGGTGGGGAGGGACTAGCGGCCCCAATGAGCAGTTCTTC. Amino acid sequence: CASSGWGGTSGPNEQFF.

The genes are TRBV28 and TRBJ2-1; TRBD2 matches 7 bases. CDR1 is MDHEN and CDR2 is SYDVKM in the germline V gene. This CDR3 has 15 amino acids. J gave up 2 bases and V 6 bases, and 7 bases lay outside the gene matches. The CDR3 sequence is CASRPGLDAYNEQFF. The CDR3 DNA reads TGTGCCAGCAGACCTGGACTAGACGCCTACAATGAGCAGTTCTTC.

J is TRBJ1-1 and V is TRBV6-5; D ambiguous. V lost 0 bases and J 5 bases, leaving 7 bases between the germline ends. In germline, CDR1 is MNHEY, CDR2 SVGAGI. This CDR3 contains 13 residues. CDR3 sequence reads: CASSYSPYTEAFF. Here the CDR3 DNA reads TGTGCCAGCAGTTACTCCCCCTATACTGAAGCTTTCTTT.

The CDR3, as DNA: TGCGCCAGCAGCTTGGGGGACATTAGCACAGATACGCAGTATTTT. This translates into CASSLGDISTDTQYF. V gene TRBV5-1 combines with J gene TRBJ2-3, with TRBD1 as a possible D gene (6 bases). CDR1 and CDR2 from the germline V gene are SGHRS and YFSETQ. The CDR3 runs 15 residues. Trimming took 0 bases from V and 0 from J, leaving 8 bases between them.

The gene calls are TRBV7-6 and TRBJ2-1; D remains unclear. This CDR3 is 15 amino acids long. Per the germline V gene, CDR1 is SGHVS and CDR2 is FNYEAQ. Trimming cost V 1 base and J 10 bases, with 17 bases left between them. The CDR3 here is CASSLGMVPIEEQFF. The CDR3 bases are TGTGCCAGCAGCTTAGGTATGGTCCCGATAGAAGAGCAGTTCTTC. The full variable domain, in which reference TRBV7-6 and TRBJ2-1 provide the parts outside the CDR3, is GAGVSQSPRYKVTKRGQDVALRCDPISGHVSLYWYRQALGQGPEFLTYFNYEAQQDKSGLPNDRFSAERPEGSISTLTIQRTEQRDSAMYRCASSLGMVPIEEQFFGPGTRLTVL.

The genes are TRBV25-1 and TRBJ2-7; the match to TRBD1 covers 10 bases. Germline CDR1 is MGHDK and CDR2 is SYGVNS. The V and J ends lost 4 bases and 3 bases, in that order; junction bases with no gene match: 6. CDR3 length equals 15 residues. The CDR3 loop is CASSGRWTGGYEQYF. DNA for the CDR3: TGTGCCAGCAGTGGAAGGTGGACAGGGGGCTACGAGCAGTACTTC.

This clonotype has ten or more counts. The chain recombines TRBV27 with TRBJ2-7, with 7 bases lining up with TRBD1. Looked up from germline, CDR1 is MNHEY and CDR2 is SMNVEV (reference sequence). The CDR3 contains 12 residues. With 0 bases clipped from V and 7 bases from J, the junction kept 0 bases outside the gene matches. The CDR3 loop is CASSLSGQEQYF. The CDR3 DNA reads as TGTGCCAGCAGTTTATCGGGACAGGAGCAGTACTTC.

The chain couples TRBV28 to TRBJ2-1; TRBD2 aligns across 11 bases. Germline-derived CDR1 and CDR2 are MDHEN and SYDVKM. V lost 8 bases, J lost 2 bases, and 2 bases stayed unmatched. The CDR3 sequence is 14 residues long. CDR3 loop: CASLGLAAYNEQFF. CDR3 nucleotides: TGTGCCAGCCTGGGACTAGCGGCCTACAATGAGCAGTTCTTC.

This chain links TRBV6-5 with TRBJ2-1; tentative D call: TRBD1 (6 bases). This CDR3 has 14 amino acids. V lost 2 bases and J lost 4, with 9 bases in between. Looked up from germline, CDR1 is MNHEY and CDR2 is SVGAGI. The CDR3 region has the DNA TGTGCCAGCAGTTACCGGACAGAATACAATGAGCAGTTCTTC. Translation gives CASSYRTEYNEQFF.

CDR3 sequence: CAISEGTNYEQYV. The DNA of the CDR3 is TGTGCCATCAGTGAGGGGACTAACTACGAGCAGTACGTC. The chain is built from TRBV10-3 and TRBJ2-7, with TRBD2 matching over 7 bases. V dropped 2 bases and J dropped 3; count of bases not matched to a gene: 1. The CDR3 spans 13 residues. The germline V gene has CDR1 ENHRY and CDR2 SYGVKD.

As to this clonotype: Sequence at one end of the junction differs from germline and may be a read error. The V gene is TRBV10-3, the J gene TRBJ1-3; D perhaps matches TRBD1 (5 bases). CDR1 and CDR2 from the germline V gene are ENHRY and SYGVKD. CDR3 length equals 14 residues. The CDR3 sequence: CTIRLGTEGNTIYF. In DNA, the CDR3 is TGTACCATCAGGCTAGGGACGGAAGGAAACACCATATATTTT.

This clonotype was detected ten times or more. This chain joins TRBV12-3 or TRBV12-4 and TRBJ2-2; D is undetermined. The CDR3 runs to 13 residues. Trimming took off 7 bases at V and 3 bases at J, with 9 bases between the two ends. The CDR3 spells CASISLHTGELFF. The CDR3 region has the DNA TGTGCCAGCATTAGCTTGCACACCGGGGAGCTGTTTTTT.